This T cell receptor (beta chain) was profiled in a study of blood T cells in healthy people across ages. Whole-study context: Capturing about one barcoded beta molecule per two T cells was achieved by template switching.

V shed 3 bases, J shed 2 bases, and the junction held 8 bases outside the gene matches. Germline CDR1 reads DFQATT; CDR2 reads SNEGSKA (reference sequence). The length of the CDR3 is 15 residues. The use of a sample-barcoded 5' primer and a J-beta primer mix characterized a second PCR of roughly 7 to 12 cycles. Each single sample gave us at least 3 million CDR3-containing paired-end reads. TCRdb re-derived calls from the 5' RACE reads in MiXCR, one entry per CDR3 protein. Of 750,000 or so distinct CDR3 sequences listed, around a quarter are singletons. Notes on this clonotype: The antigen remains undetermined.

Study-level points and caveats: Considered underestimates were the diversity estimates obtained from one million T cells.

This sample was shared with a second study, whose subject was T cells of mothers and their children. As that report states: Among related mother-child pairs, overlap was slightly higher than in unrelated pairs, though not significantly.

The rearrangement uses TRBV20-1 and TRBJ2-5, with 8 nucleotides matching TRBD2. Sequencing was carried out using blood. This receptor was obtained from a boy between 10 and 17 years old in good health. The CDR3 region is CSARHGGARQETQYF. CDR3 DNA sequence: TGCAGTGCTAGGCACGGGGGGGCACGGCAAGAGACCCAGTACTTC.